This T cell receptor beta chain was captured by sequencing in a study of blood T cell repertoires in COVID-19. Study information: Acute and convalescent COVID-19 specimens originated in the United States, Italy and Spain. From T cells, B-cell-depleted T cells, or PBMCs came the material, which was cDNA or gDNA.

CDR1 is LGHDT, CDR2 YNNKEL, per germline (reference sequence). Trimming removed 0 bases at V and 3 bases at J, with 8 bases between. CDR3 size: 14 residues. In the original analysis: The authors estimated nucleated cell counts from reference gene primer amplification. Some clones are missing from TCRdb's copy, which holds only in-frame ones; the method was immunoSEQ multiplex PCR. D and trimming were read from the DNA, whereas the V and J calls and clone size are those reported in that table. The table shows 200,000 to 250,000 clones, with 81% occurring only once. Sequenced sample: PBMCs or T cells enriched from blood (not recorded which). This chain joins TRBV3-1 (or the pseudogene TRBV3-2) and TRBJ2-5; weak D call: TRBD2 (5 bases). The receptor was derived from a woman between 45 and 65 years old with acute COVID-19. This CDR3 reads CASSQDQLEETQYF. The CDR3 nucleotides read TGTGCCAGCAGCCAAGATCAACTAGAAGAGACCCAGTACTTC.